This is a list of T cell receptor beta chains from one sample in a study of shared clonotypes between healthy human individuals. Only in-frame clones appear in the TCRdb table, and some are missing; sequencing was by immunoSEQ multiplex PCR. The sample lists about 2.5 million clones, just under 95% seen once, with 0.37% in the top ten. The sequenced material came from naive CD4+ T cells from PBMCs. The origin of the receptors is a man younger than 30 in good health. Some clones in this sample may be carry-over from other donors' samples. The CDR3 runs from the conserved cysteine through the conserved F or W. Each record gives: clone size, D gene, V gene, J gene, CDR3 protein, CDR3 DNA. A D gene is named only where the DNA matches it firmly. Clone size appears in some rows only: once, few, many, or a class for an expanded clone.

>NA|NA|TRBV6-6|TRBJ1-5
CASEQVGNQPQHF
TGTGCCAGTGAACAGGTCGGCAATCAGCCCCAGCATTTT
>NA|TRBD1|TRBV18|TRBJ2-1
CASSESTGPYNEQFF
TGTGCCAGCTCTGAATCGACAGGGCCCTACAATGAGCAGTTCTTC
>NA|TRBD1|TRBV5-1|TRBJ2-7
CASSLGLGTGDHEQYF
TGCGCCAGCAGCTTGGGACTCGGGACAGGGGACCACGAGCAGTACTTC
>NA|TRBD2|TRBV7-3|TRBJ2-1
CASSLVPAGVGNEQFF
TGTGCCAGCAGCTTAGTGCCAGCGGGAGTAGGCAATGAGCAGTTCTTC
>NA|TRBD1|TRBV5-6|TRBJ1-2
CASSLNPGQLSYGYTF
TGTGCCAGCAGCCTAAACCCGGGACAGTTATCCTATGGCTACACCTTC
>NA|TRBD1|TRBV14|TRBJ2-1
CASSPVDRVGYNEQFF
TGTGCCAGCAGCCCAGTGGACAGGGTGGGGTACAATGAGCAGTTCTTC
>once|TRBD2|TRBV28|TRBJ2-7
CGTLRGSYEQYF
TGTGGTACTTTGCGGGGGTCCTACGAGCAGTACTTC
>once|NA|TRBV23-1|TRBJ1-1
CAGQGQKNTEAFF
TGCGCCGGTCAAGGACAGAAGAACACTGAAGCTTTCTTT
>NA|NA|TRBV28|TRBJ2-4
CASSAQGALAKNIQYF
TGTGCCAGCAGTGCCCAAGGGGCCCTAGCCAAAAACATTCAGTACTTC
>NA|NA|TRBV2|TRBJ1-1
CASSEWGDPEAFF
TGTGCCAGCAGTGAGTGGGGGGACCCTGAAGCTTTCTTT
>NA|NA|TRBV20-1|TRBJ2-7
CSADAYEQYF
TGCAGTGCCGACGCCTACGAGCAGTACTTC
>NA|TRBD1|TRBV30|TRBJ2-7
CAWRENRGPYYEQYF
TGTGCCTGGAGAGAGAACAGGGGACCCTACTACGAGCAGTACTTC
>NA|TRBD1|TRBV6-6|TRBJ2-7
CASSPKRQGRGSEQYF
TGTGCCAGCAGTCCCAAAAGACAGGGCAGGGGCAGCGAGCAGTACTTC
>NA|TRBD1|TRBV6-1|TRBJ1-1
CASSGRQGNTEAFF
TGTGCCAGCAGTGGACGACAGGGGAACACTGAAGCTTTCTTT
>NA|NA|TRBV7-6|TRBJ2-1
CASSLAKGDEQFF
TGTGCCAGCAGCTTAGCGAAGGGAGATGAGCAGTTCTTC
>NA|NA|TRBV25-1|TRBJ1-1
CASSESRGSTEAFF
TGTGCCAGCAGTGAATCTCGGGGGAGCACTGAAGCTTTCTTT
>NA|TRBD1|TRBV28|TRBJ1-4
CASSLLTGGSEKLFF
TGTGCCAGCAGTCTTCTGACAGGGGGCAGTGAAAAACTGTTTTTT
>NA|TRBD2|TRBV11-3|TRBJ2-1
CASSLDGTSGYNEQFF
TGTGCCAGCAGCTTAGACGGGACTAGCGGTTACAATGAGCAGTTCTTC
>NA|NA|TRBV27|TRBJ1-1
CASSFRGGLKMNTEAFF
TGTGCCAGCAGTTTTCGCGGGGGGCTTAAGATGAACACTGAAGCTTTCTTT
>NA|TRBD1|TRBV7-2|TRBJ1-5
CASSPDRDQPQHF
TGTGCCAGCAGCCCCGACAGGGATCAGCCCCAGCATTTT
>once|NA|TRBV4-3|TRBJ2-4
CASSNKGGGVAKNIQYF
TGCGCCAGCAGCAATAAAGGAGGGGGGGTAGCCAAAAACATTCAGTACTTC
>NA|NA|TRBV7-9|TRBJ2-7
CASSFSGNEQYF
TGTGCCAGCAGTTTCTCGGGAAACGAGCAGTACTTC
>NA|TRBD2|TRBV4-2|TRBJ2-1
CASSLSTTSGGSYNEQFF
TGTGCCAGCAGCCTCTCGACGACTAGCGGCGGCTCCTACAATGAGCAGTTCTTC
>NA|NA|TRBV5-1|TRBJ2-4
CASSSSGIAKNIQYF
TGCGCCAGCAGCTCCAGCGGAATAGCCAAAAACATTCAGTACTTC
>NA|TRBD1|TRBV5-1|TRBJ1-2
CASSISGGYGYTF
TGCGCCAGCAGCATTTCAGGGGGGTACGGCTACACCTTC
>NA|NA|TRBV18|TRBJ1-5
CASSPQSHQPQHF
TGTGCCAGCTCACCCCAGTCGCATCAGCCCCAGCATTTT
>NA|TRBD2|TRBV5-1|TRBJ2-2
CASSKERGLAGGPFRSGELFF
TGCGCCAGCAGTAAAGAACGTGGACTAGCGGGAGGGCCCTTCAGGTCCGGGGAGCTGTTTTTT
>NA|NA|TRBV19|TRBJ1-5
CASSIGPGGNQPQHF
TGTGCCAGTAGTATAGGTCCCGGGGGCAATCAGCCCCAGCATTTT
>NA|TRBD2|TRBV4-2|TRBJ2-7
CASSHPAGEGISEQYF
TGTGCCAGCAGCCATCCCGCCGGGGAGGGCATCAGCGAGCAGTACTTC
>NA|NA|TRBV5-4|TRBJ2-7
CASSLERGSSYEQYF
TGTGCCAGCAGCTTAGAAAGAGGAAGCTCCTACGAGCAGTACTTC
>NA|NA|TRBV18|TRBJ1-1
CASSPRQAGIAEAFF
TGTGCCAGCTCACCCCGACAGGCCGGGATCGCTGAAGCTTTCTTT
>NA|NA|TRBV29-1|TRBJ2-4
CSVEDPLNIQYF
TGCAGCGTTGAAGATCCCCTAAACATTCAGTACTTC
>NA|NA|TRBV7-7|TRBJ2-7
CASSLGSGPSYEQYF
TGTGCCAGCAGCTTAGGGTCAGGCCCCTCCTACGAGCAGTACTTC
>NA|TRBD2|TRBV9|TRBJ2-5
CASSPLAGGGETQYF
TGTGCCAGCAGCCCTCTAGCGGGAGGCGGTGAGACCCAGTACTTC
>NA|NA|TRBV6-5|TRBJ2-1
CASRQVGYNEQFF
TGTGCCAGCCGGCAGGTGGGTTACAATGAGCAGTTCTTC
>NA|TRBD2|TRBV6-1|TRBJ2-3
CASSATRAGVGVGETDTQYF
TGTGCCAGCAGTGCTACGAGAGCGGGAGTGGGGGTAGGGGAAACAGATACGCAGTATTTT
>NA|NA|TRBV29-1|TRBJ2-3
CSVAGPGIGPTDTQYF
TGCAGCGTTGCGGGTCCGGGAATTGGGCCCACAGATACGCAGTATTTT
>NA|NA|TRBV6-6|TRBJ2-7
CASSYSGGDAYEQYF
TGTGCCAGCAGTTACTCCGGGGGCGACGCCTACGAGCAGTACTTC
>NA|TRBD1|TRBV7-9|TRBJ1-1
CASSRDSRNTEAFF
TGTGCCAGCAGCCGGGACAGTCGGAACACTGAAGCTTTCTTT
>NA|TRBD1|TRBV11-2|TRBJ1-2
CASREGRGHGYTF
TGTGCCAGCAGGGAGGGCAGGGGGCATGGCTACACCTTC
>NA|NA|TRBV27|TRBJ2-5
CASSFRGSQADQYF
TGTGCCAGCAGTTTCAGAGGGTCCCAAGCGGACCAGTACTTC
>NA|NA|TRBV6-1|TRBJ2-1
CASSEVFATSSSFF
TGTGCCAGCAGTGAAGTCTTCGCGACCAGCTCGTCGTTCTTC
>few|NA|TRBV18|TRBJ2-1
CASSPNLGLGNNEQFF
TGTGCCAGCTCACCAAATCTGGGTTTGGGTAACAATGAGCAGTTCTTC
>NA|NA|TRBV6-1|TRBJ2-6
CASSLRITGANVLTF
TGTGCCAGCAGTCTCCGAATTACTGGGGCCAACGTCCTGACTTTC
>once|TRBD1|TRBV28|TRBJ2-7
CASRHPGQVTSYEQYF
TGTGCCAGCAGACACCCGGGACAGGTGACCTCCTACGAGCAGTACTTC
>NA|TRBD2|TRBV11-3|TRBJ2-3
CASSPGTSPTDTQYF
TGTGCCAGCAGCCCCGGGACTAGTCCCACAGATACGCAGTATTTT
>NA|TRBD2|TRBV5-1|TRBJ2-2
CASRPSGGDTGELFF
TGCGCCAGCCGTCCTAGCGGGGGTGACACCGGGGAGCTGTTTTTT
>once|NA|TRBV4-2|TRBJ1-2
CASSQEGAYYGYTF
TGTGCCAGCAGCCAAGAGGGGGCGTACTATGGCTACACCTTC
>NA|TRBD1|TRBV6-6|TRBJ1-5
CASSYSGTASNQPQHF
TGTGCCAGCAGTTACTCTGGGACAGCTAGCAATCAGCCCCAGCATTTT
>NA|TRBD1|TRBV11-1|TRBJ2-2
CASSLRQGGTGELFF
TGTGCCAGCAGCTTACGACAGGGTGGCACCGGGGAGCTGTTTTTT
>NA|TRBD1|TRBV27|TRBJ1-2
CASSPYRTGDDYGYTF
TGTGCCAGCAGTCCTTATCGGACAGGGGACGACTATGGCTACACCTTC
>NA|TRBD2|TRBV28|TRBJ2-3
CASILSGLEVPTDTQYF
TGTGCCAGCATTCTATCTGGACTAGAGGTCCCCACAGATACGCAGTATTTT
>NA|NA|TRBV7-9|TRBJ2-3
CASSPPVNPNTQYF
TGTGCCAGCAGCCCCCCCGTGAACCCCAATACGCAGTATTTT
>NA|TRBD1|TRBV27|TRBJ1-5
CASSSGTGAGFNQPQHF
TGTGCCAGCAGTTCCGGGACAGGGGCAGGGTTCAATCAGCCCCAGCATTTT
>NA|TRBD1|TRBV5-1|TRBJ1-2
CASRTGNYGYTF
TGCGCCAGCAGGACAGGGAACTATGGCTACACCTTC
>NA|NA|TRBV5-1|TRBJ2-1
CASSLVDRSYNEQFF
TGCGCCAGCAGCTTGGTTGATCGCTCCTACAATGAGCAGTTCTTC
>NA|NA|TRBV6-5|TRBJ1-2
CASSYSGDGFVPGAF
TGTGCCAGCAGTTACAGCGGGGACGGATTCGTCCCAGGCGCCTTC
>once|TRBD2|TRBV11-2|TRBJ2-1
CASTQSGTYNEQFF
TGTGCCAGCACACAAAGCGGGACTTACAATGAGCAGTTCTTC
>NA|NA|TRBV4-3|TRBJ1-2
CAGSQVGSGYYGYTF
TGCGCCGGCAGCCAAGTTGGTTCGGGCTACTATGGCTACACCTTC